The rows below give T cell receptor beta chains drawn from one sample of a study of control samples from healthy donors and cancer patients. The data were produced by immunoSEQ multiplex PCR, yet TCRdb's version contains in-frame clones alone and is incomplete. The sample yields approximately 190,000 clones, about 90% seen once. The sample comprised blood. All receptors come from a man aged 25 to 40 in good health. Both conserved end residues are part of each CDR3. Each record gives: D gene, V gene, J gene, clone size, CDR3 protein, CDR3 DNA. D genes are given only for firm matches. Clone size is not always given. Where it is, it says once, few, many or a class for expanded clones.

D: TRBD1
V: TRBV27
J: TRBJ1-5
size: -
CDR3: CASSSVGFGTGSNQPQHF
DNA: TGTGCCAGCAGCTCTGTTGGTTTCGGGACAGGGAGCAATCAGCCCCAGCATTTT

D: -
V: TRBV24-1
J: TRBJ1-3
size: -
CDR3: CATRNRADSGNTIYF
DNA: TGTGCCACCAGAAATCGGGCCGACTCTGGAAACACCATATATTTT

D: TRBD1
V: TRBV15
J: TRBJ1-1
size: -
CDR3: CATRGTGGTEAFF
DNA: TGTGCCACCAGGGGGACAGGGGGCACTGAAGCTTTCTTT

D: -
V: TRBV27
J: TRBJ1-1
size: -
CDR3: CASRPTGFAMNTEAFF
DNA: TGTGCCAGCAGACCAACAGGGTTCGCTATGAACACTGAAGCTTTCTTT

D: -
V: TRBV30
J: TRBJ1-5
size: -
CDR3: CAWSPKMNQPQHF
DNA: TGTGCCTGGAGCCCCAAGATGAATCAGCCCCAGCATTTT

D: -
V: TRBV5-1
J: TRBJ2-3
size: -
CDR3: CASSLDMARGLDQDTQYF
DNA: TGCGCCAGCAGCTTGGATATGGCGCGGGGGCTAGATCAGGATACGCAGTATTTT

D: -
V: TRBV6-5
J: TRBJ1-3
size: -
CDR3: CASTGDGPPGNTIYF
DNA: TGTGCCAGCACCGGCGACGGACCGCCTGGAAACACCATATATTTT

D: -
V: TRBV12-3/TRBV12-4
J: TRBJ1-4
size: once
CDR3: CASSFRDTEKLFF
DNA: TGTGCCAGCAGTTTCCGCGACACAGAAAAACTGTTTTTT

D: -
V: TRBV28
J: TRBJ1-1
size: -
CDR3: CASSLSFEAFF
DNA: TGTGCCAGCAGTTTGAGTTTTGAAGCTTTCTTT

D: TRBD1
V: TRBV24-1
J: TRBJ1-1
size: -
CDR3: CATSDLVGRSTGHTEAFF
DNA: TGTGCCACCAGTGATTTGGTTGGTCGGTCGACAGGGCACACTGAAGCTTTCTTT

D: -
V: TRBV6-6
J: TRBJ1-2
size: -
CDR3: CASSLDRGYTF
DNA: TGTGCCAGCAGTTTGGACCGTGGCTACACCTTC

D: -
V: TRBV30
J: TRBJ1-2
size: -
CDR3: CAEDSHGGGYTF
DNA: TGTGCGGAAGACTCTCACGGGGGTGGCTACACCTTC

D: TRBD2
V: TRBV6-2/TRBV6-3
J: TRBJ2-1
size: once
CDR3: CASSSQTSGAYNEQFF
DNA: TGTGCCAGCAGTTCACAGACTAGCGGGGCATACAATGAGCAGTTCTTC

D: TRBD1
V: TRBV18
J: TRBJ1-4
size: -
CDR3: CASFRQGSTNEKLFF
DNA: TGTGCCAGCTTTCGACAGGGGTCAACTAATGAAAAACTGTTTTTT

D: -
V: TRBV4-1
J: TRBJ1-5
size: -
CDR3: CASSQGIGQTNQPQHF
DNA: TGCGCCAGCAGCCAGGGGATCGGACAGACCAATCAGCCCCAGCATTTT

D: TRBD2
V: TRBV5-8
J: TRBJ2-7
size: -
CDR3: CASSLGTSGAYEQYF
DNA: TGTGCCAGCAGCTTGGGGACTAGCGGCGCCTACGAGCAGTACTTC

D: TRBD1
V: TRBV7-2
J: TRBJ2-1
size: -
CDR3: CASRPGQGSNEQFF
DNA: TGTGCCAGCAGACCCGGACAGGGAAGCAATGAGCAGTTCTTC

D: -
V: TRBV13
J: TRBJ1-1
size: -
CDR3: CASSLDGQNTEAFF
DNA: TGTGCCAGCAGCCTAGATGGACAGAACACTGAAGCTTTCTTT

D: -
V: TRBV5-6
J: TRBJ1-2
size: -
CDR3: CASSWSPGSGYTF
DNA: TGTGCCAGCAGCTGGAGTCCAGGAAGTGGCTACACCTTC

D: TRBD2
V: TRBV19
J: TRBJ2-1
size: -
CDR3: CASILRGGGPSNEQFF
DNA: TGTGCCAGTATCCTCAGGGGCGGGGGGCCTAGCAATGAGCAGTTCTTC

D: TRBD1
V: TRBV5-4
J: TRBJ2-4
size: -
CDR3: CASSFEGARPIAKNIQYF
DNA: TGTGCCAGCAGCTTCGAGGGGGCCCGACCAATAGCCAAAAACATTCAGTACTTC

D: -
V: TRBV11-2
J: TRBJ2-3
size: -
CDR3: CASRREQALTDTQYF
DNA: TGTGCCAGCAGGCGAGAACAAGCTTTGACAGATACGCAGTATTTT

D: -
V: TRBV13
J: TRBJ2-7
size: -
CDR3: CASSLGPGGQYF
DNA: TGTGCCAGCAGCTTAGGTCCCGGCGGGCAGTACTTC

D: -
V: TRBV7-2
J: TRBJ2-7
size: -
CDR3: CASSLASGVEYEQYF
DNA: TGTGCCAGCAGCTTAGCCTCGGGGGTAGAGTACGAGCAGTACTTC

D: TRBD1
V: TRBV24-1
J: TRBJ2-3
size: once
CDR3: CATRSGGQGASTDTQYF
DNA: TGTGCCACCAGGTCAGGGGGACAGGGGGCATCGACAGATACGCAGTATTTT

D: TRBD1
V: TRBV10-3
J: TRBJ1-1
size: -
CDR3: CAISGQGIAEAFF
DNA: TGTGCCATCAGCGGACAGGGAATCGCTGAAGCTTTCTTT